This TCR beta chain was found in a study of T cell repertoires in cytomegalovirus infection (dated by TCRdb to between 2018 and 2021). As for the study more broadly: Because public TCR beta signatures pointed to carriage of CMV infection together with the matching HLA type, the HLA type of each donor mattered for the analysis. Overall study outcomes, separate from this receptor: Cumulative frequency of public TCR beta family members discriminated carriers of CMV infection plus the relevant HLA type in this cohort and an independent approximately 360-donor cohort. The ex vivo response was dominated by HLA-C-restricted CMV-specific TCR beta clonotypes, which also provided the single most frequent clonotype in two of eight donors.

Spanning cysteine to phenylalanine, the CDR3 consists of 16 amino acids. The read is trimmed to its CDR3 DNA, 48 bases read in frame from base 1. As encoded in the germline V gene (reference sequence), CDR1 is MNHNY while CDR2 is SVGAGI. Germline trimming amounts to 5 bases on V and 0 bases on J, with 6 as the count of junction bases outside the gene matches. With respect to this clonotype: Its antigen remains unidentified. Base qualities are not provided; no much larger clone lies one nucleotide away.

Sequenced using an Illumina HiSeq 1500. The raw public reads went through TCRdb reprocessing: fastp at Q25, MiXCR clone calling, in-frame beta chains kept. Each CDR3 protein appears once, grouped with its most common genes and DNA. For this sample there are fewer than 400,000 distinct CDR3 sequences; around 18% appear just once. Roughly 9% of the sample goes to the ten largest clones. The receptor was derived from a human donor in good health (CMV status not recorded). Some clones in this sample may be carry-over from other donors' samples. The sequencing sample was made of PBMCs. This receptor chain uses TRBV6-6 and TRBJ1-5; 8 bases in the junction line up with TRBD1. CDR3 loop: CASSADREYSNQPQHF. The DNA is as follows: TGTGCCAGCAGTGCGGACAGGGAGTATAGCAATCAGCCCCAGCATTTT.